The text below deals with one T cell receptor (beta chain). Its antigen is still unknown. No per-base quality is available; no much larger clone lies one base away. Libraries were made using 5' RACE. Sequencing relied on an Illumina HiSeq 2500. A second 7 to 11 cycle PCR used a sample-barcoded 5' primer and a J-beta primer mix. A unique molecular identifier was introduced onto each TCR beta cDNA molecule by a template-switch 5' adaptor carrying 12 random nucleotides. At least 2.5 million CDR3-containing paired-end reads were obtained from each sample. The Mint cDNA synthesis kit, primed by a TRBC-specific oligonucleotide, was used to synthesize first-strand cDNA from all RNA. All cDNA was treated with uracil-DNA glycosylase and then went through a first 18-cycle PCR with the universal primers M1SS and BC2_uni_R. As for the original processing: For normalization, 1 million high-quality reads, each with a distinct molecular identifier, were randomly selected from each sample. Instead of being binned into consensus sequences, reads with shared molecular identifiers were discarded. MiTCR, set to a Q25 quality threshold and the strictest error-elimination algorithm, was used for CDR3 identification, clonotype clustering and error correction. A nonparametric unseen species model using Euler transformation provided a lower-bound estimate of total TCR beta diversity. The public reads were quality trimmed at Q25 with fastp and then assembled into clones with MiXCR by TCRdb, keeping productive beta chains. A single entry per CDR3 protein holds the most common genes and DNA from its merged rows. The V and J calls and clone size come from TCRdb's table, not from the authors' own analysis. Across this sample there are fewer than 600,000 distinct CDR3 sequences, with around a quarter seen only once. 3% to 4% of the sample is taken by the ten largest.

This specimen belongs to a study of blood T cells in healthy people across ages (dated by TCRdb to between 2014 and 2016). Regarding the study in general: In model experiments, roughly one uniquely barcoded TCR beta cDNA molecule per two T cells was captured by template switching. The donors were divided into four age groups: young (average about 15 years), middle-aged (roughly 40), aged (around 67) and long-lived (more than 75). For two donors (one aged 18 to 29 and one aged 80 or older), the study analyzed two additional independent replicas of 1 million unique cDNA reads from the same blood draw. Age-related changes in TCR beta repertoire diversity were measured in the study by deep sequencing normalized with unique cDNA molecular identifiers.

The research as a whole found: The percentage of naive T cells measured by flow cytometry correlated strongly with observed TCR beta diversity. Since profiling was done on bulk unsorted PBMCs, naive and antigen-experienced compartments could not be conclusively compared. As age increased, observed TCR beta diversity per million T cells dropped in a roughly linear way, and a significant reduction was already evident by age 40. Donor CMV infection status was unknown, potentially confounding age-related changes in expanded clonotypes. Total diversity estimates from one million sequenced T cells were considered lower bounds and underestimates. Compared with the aged group, the long-lived group had more naive CD4+ T cells, fewer expanded clones and increased TCR diversity, a pattern suggesting age selection.

V is shortened by 2 bases, J by 0 bases, and the region joining them spans 8 bases. The germline V gene (reference sequence) specifies MNHNY as CDR1 and SVGAGI as CDR2. Reading from cysteine to phenylalanine, the CDR3 counts 15 amino acids. Only CDR3 DNA is held: 45 bases, read in frame from base 1. Systemically healthy Caucasian individuals from Russia, some 38 in total and aged roughly 6 to 100 years, were included as donors. Roughly 10 milliliters of peripheral blood were drawn from each donor into EDTA-treated Vacutainer tubes. Ficoll-Paque density-gradient centrifugation was used to isolate PBMCs, with at least 6.5 million per sample. Trizol reagent was used to extract total RNA from the PBMCs, yielding at least 5 micrograms per sample. The percentages of naive CD45RAhigh/CD27high T cells were determined by flow cytometry on a PBMC aliquot from every donor. These data also formed part of another study, on T cells of mothers and their children. The second study's authors report: The donors were nine systemically healthy Caucasian individuals, made up of three mothers and their six children. cDNA synthesis used all of the extracted RNA, with roughly 1.5 ug of RNA in each 15 ul reaction. In the second PCR, the M1S primer added sample barcodes and 2-4 random nucleotides. Each mother yielded over 9.5 million TCR beta CDR3 reads and each child 2.5 million to 3 million reads. TCR recombination output is similarly shaped by thymic selection in related and unrelated pairs, with a minor effect exerted by inherited differences. Normalized repertoire overlap in related mother-child pairs was always slightly higher than in unrelated mother-child pairs, but the difference was never significant. With a sensitivity of approximately 92 clones per million clonotypes, no persistent microchimeric T cell clones were detected. The study used deep NGS to compare TCR beta repertoires of mothers and children, seeking features distinguishing related mother-child pairs from unrelated individuals. On average, the children were approximately 12 +/- 4 years old, while the mothers were around 42 +/- 4 years old. After adapter ligation was performed with NEBNext reagents, the libraries were sequenced on an Illumina HiSeq 2000 with 100+100 nt paired-end reads. Mother and child libraries were prepared a month apart and sequenced in separate runs to prevent cross-contamination. For each donor, somewhere between 500,000 and 2,000,000 distinct TCR beta clonotypes were identified. Naive TCR beta clonotypes were estimated from low-frequency clonotypes matched to each donor's FACS-determined naive share, without sorting.

Source material: blood. The receptor's source is a boy between 2 and 10 years old in good health. The chain employs TRBV6-6 and TRBJ2-1; too little of a D gene remains to name it. The DNA sequence is as follows: TGTGCCAGCAGTTACGTGCTAAGCTCCTACAATGAGCAGTTCTTC. Its translation reads: CASSYVLSSYNEQFF.